Listed below are T cell receptor beta chains from one sample, sequenced in a study of identical twins. TCRdb re-analysed the 5' RACE reads in MiXCR, keeping a single row per CDR3 protein. The profile shows around 1.7 million distinct CDR3 sequences, around 29% of them singletons. The sample taken for sequencing was cord blood. These receptors originate from a newborn girl in good health. Both conserved end residues are part of each CDR3. Fields, in order: CDR3 length, clone size, D gene, V gene, J gene, CDR3 protein, CDR3 DNA. The D gene is left open where the match is weak. Clone size is shown for a subset of rows, as once, few, many or a class of expanded clone.

CDR3 length: 15
clone size: NA
D gene: TRBD1
V gene: TRBV25-1
J gene: TRBJ2-1
CDR3 protein: CASNGQGNSYNEQFF
CDR3 DNA: TGTGCCAGCAATGGACAGGGCAACTCCTACAATGAGCAGTTCTTC

CDR3 length: 15
clone size: NA
D gene: NA
V gene: TRBV4-1
J gene: TRBJ1-6
CDR3 protein: CACSQGTTYNSPLHF
CDR3 DNA: TGCGCCTGCAGCCAAGGGACAACCTATAATTCACCCCTCCACTTT

CDR3 length: 15
clone size: once
D gene: NA
V gene: TRBV6-1
J gene: TRBJ2-5
CDR3 protein: CASSEWLDNRNEQYF
CDR3 DNA: TGTGCCAGCAGTGAATGGCTAGATAATCGCAATGAGCAGTACTTC

CDR3 length: 13
clone size: NA
D gene: NA
V gene: TRBV18
J gene: TRBJ2-7
CDR3 protein: CASSPTANYEQYF
CDR3 DNA: TGTGCCAGCTCACCGACAGCAAACTACGAGCAGTACTTC

CDR3 length: 14
clone size: NA
D gene: TRBD1
V gene: TRBV27
J gene: TRBJ1-2
CDR3 protein: CASRQQGKRDGYTF
CDR3 DNA: TGTGCCAGCAGACAACAGGGGAAACGAGATGGCTACACCTTC

CDR3 length: 14
clone size: few
D gene: NA
V gene: TRBV6-5
J gene: TRBJ2-7
CDR3 protein: CASSARPSGSEQYF
CDR3 DNA: TGTGCCAGCAGTGCCCGTCCCTCGGGGTCCGAGCAGTACTTC

CDR3 length: 16
clone size: few
D gene: TRBD2
V gene: TRBV7-2
J gene: TRBJ2-1
CDR3 protein: CASSLGGGSGSGEQFF
CDR3 DNA: TGTGCCAGCAGCTTAGGTGGTGGTAGCGGGAGTGGTGAGCAGTTCTTC

CDR3 length: 20
clone size: NA
D gene: NA
V gene: TRBV21-1
J gene: TRBJ2-1
CDR3 protein: CASSRMTSGGQELRYNEQFF
CDR3 DNA: TGTGCCAGCAGCAGGATGACTAGCGGGGGGCAGGAATTAAGGTACAATGAGCAGTTCTTC

CDR3 length: 16
clone size: NA
D gene: TRBD2
V gene: TRBV20-1
J gene: TRBJ2-1
CDR3 protein: CSASGTSGVSYNEQFF
CDR3 DNA: TGCAGTGCTAGCGGGACTAGCGGGGTGTCCTACAATGAGCAGTTCTTC

CDR3 length: 16
clone size: few
D gene: TRBD2
V gene: TRBV25-1
J gene: TRBJ2-3
CDR3 protein: CASSGEGSIWADTQYF
CDR3 DNA: TGTGCCAGCAGTGGGGAGGGATCCATATGGGCAGATACGCAGTATTTT

CDR3 length: 14
clone size: NA
D gene: TRBD2
V gene: TRBV25-1
J gene: TRBJ2-7
CDR3 protein: CASNRKREGYEQYF
CDR3 DNA: TGTGCCAGCAACAGGAAGCGGGAAGGATACGAGCAGTACTTC

CDR3 length: 16
clone size: few
D gene: TRBD2
V gene: TRBV20-1
J gene: TRBJ2-1
CDR3 protein: CSAPSQRGGLYNEQFF
CDR3 DNA: TGCAGTGCCCCATCCCAGCGGGGGGGCCTCTACAATGAGCAGTTCTTC

CDR3 length: 16
clone size: few
D gene: TRBD2
V gene: TRBV7-9
J gene: TRBJ2-3
CDR3 protein: CASSLRGREFTDTQYF
CDR3 DNA: TGTGCCAGCAGCTTACGCGGGCGGGAGTTCACAGATACGCAGTATTTT

CDR3 length: 13
clone size: once
D gene: NA
V gene: TRBV24-1
J gene: TRBJ2-1
CDR3 protein: CATQTSYQETQFF
CDR3 DNA: TGTGCCACGCAAACTTCGTACCAAGAGACCCAGTTCTTC

CDR3 length: 15
clone size: many
D gene: TRBD1
V gene: TRBV25-1
J gene: TRBJ2-5
CDR3 protein: CASSESRQGEETQYF
CDR3 DNA: TGTGCCAGCAGTGAATCGAGACAGGGAGAAGAGACCCAGTACTTC

CDR3 length: 17
clone size: NA
D gene: NA
V gene: TRBV7-8
J gene: TRBJ1-5
CDR3 protein: CASSLSGGISINQPQHF
CDR3 DNA: TGTGCCAGCAGTTTGAGTGGGGGTATATCAATCAATCAGCCCCAGCATTTT

CDR3 length: 15
clone size: NA
D gene: NA
V gene: TRBV3-1
J gene: TRBJ2-4
CDR3 protein: CASSQGFVDADIQYF
CDR3 DNA: TGTGCCAGCAGCCAAGGGTTCGTAGACGCGGACATTCAGTACTTC

CDR3 length: 13
clone size: few
D gene: NA
V gene: TRBV6-2/TRBV6-3
J gene: TRBJ2-5
CDR3 protein: CASSYVYQETQYF
CDR3 DNA: TGTGCCAGCAGTTACGTCTATCAAGAGACCCAGTACTTC

CDR3 length: 13
clone size: NA
D gene: NA
V gene: TRBV7-6
J gene: TRBJ1-4
CDR3 protein: CASSPYREGKLFF
CDR3 DNA: TGTGCCAGCAGCCCTTACAGGGAAGGAAAACTGTTTTTT

CDR3 length: 14
clone size: few
D gene: NA
V gene: TRBV20-1
J gene: TRBJ1-5
CDR3 protein: CSARVGTGGQPQHF
CDR3 DNA: TGCAGTGCTAGAGTCGGGACGGGGGGTCAGCCCCAGCATTTT

CDR3 length: 15
clone size: NA
D gene: TRBD1
V gene: TRBV5-1
J gene: TRBJ1-2
CDR3 protein: CASSQGQGVWYGYTF
CDR3 DNA: TGCGCCAGCAGCCAGGGACAGGGGGTATGGTATGGCTACACCTTC

CDR3 length: 15
clone size: few
D gene: TRBD1
V gene: TRBV4-1
J gene: TRBJ1-2
CDR3 protein: CASSPVGGSPHGYTF
CDR3 DNA: TGCGCCAGCAGCCCAGTAGGGGGCTCCCCCCATGGCTACACCTTC

CDR3 length: 16
clone size: NA
D gene: NA
V gene: TRBV14
J gene: TRBJ2-1
CDR3 protein: CASSQDAGLRYNEQFF
CDR3 DNA: TGTGCCAGCAGCCAAGACGCAGGTCTCCGGTACAATGAGCAGTTCTTC

CDR3 length: 15
clone size: NA
D gene: TRBD1
V gene: TRBV27
J gene: TRBJ2-5
CDR3 protein: CASSLFGTVQETQYF
CDR3 DNA: TGTGCCAGCAGTTTATTTGGGACAGTTCAAGAGACCCAGTACTTC

CDR3 length: 16
clone size: NA
D gene: NA
V gene: TRBV20-1
J gene: TRBJ2-5
CDR3 protein: CSARAVGTRPQETQYF
CDR3 DNA: TGCAGTGCTAGAGCGGTCGGGACGCGACCCCAAGAGACCCAGTACTTC

CDR3 length: 17
clone size: NA
D gene: TRBD1
V gene: TRBV7-8
J gene: TRBJ1-1
CDR3 protein: CASSLVLEGQGATEAFF
CDR3 DNA: TGTGCCAGCAGCTTAGTCCTCGAGGGACAGGGAGCAACTGAAGCTTTCTTT

CDR3 length: 15
clone size: NA
D gene: NA
V gene: TRBV19
J gene: TRBJ1-5
CDR3 protein: CASSWTDDSNQPQHF
CDR3 DNA: TGTGCCAGTAGTTGGACAGACGATAGCAATCAGCCCCAGCATTTT

CDR3 length: 12
clone size: NA
D gene: TRBD1
V gene: TRBV29-1
J gene: TRBJ1-1
CDR3 protein: CSVEPQGAEAFF
CDR3 DNA: TGCAGCGTTGAGCCCCAGGGGGCTGAAGCTTTCTTT